A single sample is the source of the 25 T cell receptor beta chains below, sequenced in a study of shared clonotypes between healthy human individuals. This table comes from immunoSEQ multiplex PCR, and its TCRdb copy is limited to in-frame clones, with some not included. The sample lists 2 million to 2.5 million clones, approximately 95% seen once, with roughly 1% in the top ten. Positively selected for CCR7, the CD45RO-negative cells used as naive CD8 cells excluded terminally differentiated effector memory CD45RA+ cells. Sequenced material: naive CD8+ T cells sorted from blood. The source is a man in his late teens or twenties in good health.

About this clone: The sample contains more than one DNA sequence encoding this CDR3. V gene TRBV7-9 combines with J gene TRBJ2-4; D is unclear. The CDR3 runs to 11 residues. The germline V gene encodes CDR1 SEHNR and CDR2 FQNEAQ (reference sequence). Trimming took off 1 base at V and 8 bases at J, with 3 bases between the two ends. The CDR3: CASSLGDIQYF. The CDR3 nucleotides are TGTGCCAGCAGCTTAGGCGACATTCAGTACTTC.

The chain employs TRBV6-5 and TRBJ1-1; D is ambiguous. CDR3 length: 12 amino acids. Germline values: CDR1 MNHEY, CDR2 SVGAGI. V was clipped by 4 bases and J by 7 bases, with 10 bases between them. The CDR3 DNA reads as TGTGCCAGCAGTTTAGACGGGGTTGAAGCTTTCTTT. It codes for CASSLDGVEAFF.

The chain couples TRBV28 to TRBJ1-2; the match to TRBD1 covers 9 bases. The CDR3 is made up of 15 amino acids. After removal of 5 bases from V and 3 bases from J, the junction contained 7 bases not matched to a gene. The germline gives CDR1 MDHEN, CDR2 SYDVKM. The CDR3 region is CASSVQGARDYGYTF. The CDR3 nucleotides read TGTGCCAGCAGTGTACAGGGGGCGCGGGACTATGGCTACACCTTC.

To note about this clone: This sample also contains other DNA sequences that code for the same CDR3. The rearrangement links TRBV19 to TRBJ2-7; 10 bases align to TRBD1. The CDR3 length is 14 residues. Germline values: CDR1 LNHDA, CDR2 SQIVND (reference sequence). Germline trimming cut 5 bases from V and 3 bases from J; bases unmatched to any gene: 4. CDR3 amino acids: CASSLGQGDYEQYF. DNA for the CDR3: TGTGCCAGTAGTCTTGGACAGGGGGACTACGAGCAGTACTTC.

The chain links TRBV4-1 to TRBJ2-2, with D possibly being TRBD1 (6 bases). Per germline, CDR1 MGHRA and CDR2 YSYEKL. V lost 0 bases, J lost 7 bases, and 9 bases lay in between. The length of the CDR3 is 14 residues. The chain's CDR3 is CASSQETGRGELFF. The CDR3, as DNA: TGCGCCAGCAGCCAAGAAACAGGGCGCGGGGAGCTGTTTTTT.

The CDR3 bases are TGTGCCTGGAACCAAGACGAATATGGCTACACCTTC. Encoded protein: CAWNQDEYGYTF. This chain links TRBV30 with TRBJ1-2; unclear D gene. This CDR3 region has 12 residues. The V end was cut by 4 bases, the J end by 5 bases, with 11 bases between. CDR1 is GTSNPN and CDR2 is SVGIG in the germline V gene (reference sequence).

The chain employs TRBV2 and TRBJ1-1; TRBD1 agrees at 7 bases. The CDR3 covers 17 residues. Germline assignment: CDR1 SNHLY and CDR2 FYNNEI. Trimming removed 2 bases from V and 0 bases from J; junction bases left unmatched: 9. CDR3 bases: TGTGCCAGCAGTGAACTCTGGGGACAGTCAATGAACACTGAAGCTTTCTTT. Amino acid sequence: CASSELWGQSMNTEAFF. Supplemented by reference TRBV2 and TRBJ1-1, the full variable domain reads EPEVTQTPSHQVTQMGQEVILRCVPISNHLYFYWYRQILGQKVEFLVSFYNNEISEKSEIFDDQFSVERPDGSNFTLKIRSTKLEDSAMYFCASSELWGQSMNTEAFFGQGTRLTVV.

This chain joins TRBV4-1 and TRBJ2-7; 10 bases agree with TRBD2. This CDR3 is built from 15 residues. The V gene's germline CDR1 is MGHRA and CDR2 YSYEKL. The V and J ends lost 2 bases and 2 bases, in that order; junction bases with no gene match: 3. This CDR3 reads CASSQLAGETYEQYF. CDR3 coding DNA: TGCGCCAGCAGCCAACTAGCGGGAGAGACCTACGAGCAGTACTTC.

This chain links TRBV14 with TRBJ2-3; no clear D gene. CDR1 is SGHDN, CDR2 FVKESK, per germline. There are 16 residues in the CDR3. V lost 0 bases, J lost 4 bases, and 14 bases lay in between. This chain's CDR3 is CASSQDWSHRADTQYF. For the CDR3, the DNA is TGTGCCAGCAGCCAAGATTGGTCCCACCGAGCAGATACGCAGTATTTT.

The genes are TRBV7-8 and TRBJ1-5; no definite D call. The V gene lost 2 bases and the J gene lost 0 bases, with 20 bases spanning the gap. Germline CDR1 is SGHVS and CDR2 is FQNEAQ. CDR3 size: 19 residues. The CDR3 is CASSLSRNDYTDSNQPQHF. Here the CDR3 DNA reads TGTGCCAGCAGCTTATCGCGTAATGACTACACGGATAGCAATCAGCCCCAGCATTTT.

The chain recombines TRBV6-5 with TRBJ1-1, with D perhaps matching TRBD1 (6 bases). The CDR3 is made up of 14 amino acids. V lost 4 bases to trimming and J lost 5 bases, with 14 bases between them. Germline V gives CDR1 MNHEY, CDR2 SVGAGI. In nucleotides, the CDR3 is TGTGCCAGCAGTTCTAATCAGGGGTGGACTGAAGCTTTCTTT. The encoded protein is CASSSNQGWTEAFF.

This chain uses TRBV6-6 with TRBJ2-7, with D perhaps being TRBD1 or TRBD2 (5 bases each). CDR1 is MNHNY and CDR2 is SVGAGI in the germline V gene (reference sequence). The CDR3 is made up of 15 amino acids. The V and J ends lost 6 bases and 2 bases respectively, with 17 bases between them. The CDR3 spells CASSSFGDRAYEQYF. CDR3 DNA: TGTGCCAGCAGCTCCTTCGGGGACCGCGCCTACGAGCAGTACTTC.

The rearrangement uses TRBV9 and TRBJ1-4, with TRBD1 identical over 7 bases. Germline values: CDR1 SGDLS, CDR2 YYNGEE. After removal of 5 bases from V and 8 bases from J, the junction contained 15 bases not matched to a gene. CDR3 length: 16 residues. The CDR3 region is CASRFRATGREEKLFF. CDR3 nucleotides: TGTGCCAGCAGGTTCCGAGCGACAGGGCGCGAAGAAAAACTGTTTTTT.

Worth noting for this clone: Other DNA variants within this sample encode the same CDR3. The CDR3 DNA is TGTGCCAGCAGCCCAGGACAGGGGACGGATACGCAGTATTTT. The encoded protein is CASSPGQGTDTQYF. The chain has TRBV9 and TRBJ2-3; TRBD1 agrees at 9 bases. CDR1 is SGDLS and CDR2 is YYNGEE in the germline V gene. This CDR3 region has 14 residues. V lost 4 bases to trimming and J lost 6 bases; unmatched junction nucleotides: 6. Drawing the rest from reference TRBV9 and TRBJ2-3, the complete variable domain is DSGVTQTPKHLITATGQRVTLRCSPRSGDLSVYWYQQSLDQGLQFLIQYYNGEERAKGNILERFSAQQFPDLHSELNLSSLELGDSALYFCASSPGQGTDTQYFGPGTRLTVL.

Regarding this clone: Other DNA sequences in this specimen translate into the identical CDR3. V is TRBV9 and J is TRBJ2-7; 9 positions agree with TRBD2. Trimming at V came to 0 bases and at J to 4 bases, leaving 2 bases not matched to a gene. There are 14 residues in the CDR3. In germline, CDR1 is SGDLS, CDR2 YYNGEE. The CDR3 DNA sequence: TGTGCCAGCAGCGTAGGCCTAGCGGGATACGAGCAGTACTTC. Protein sequence: CASSVGLAGYEQYF.

The rearrangement links TRBV9 to TRBJ2-1, with D unresolved. CDR1 SGDLS and CDR2 YYNGEE come from the germline V gene. Trimming stripped 0 bases from V and 0 bases from J, with 16 bases between. There are 18 residues in the CDR3. The CDR3 protein is CASSVGPEIEPSYNEQFF. The CDR3, as DNA: TGTGCCAGCAGCGTAGGGCCCGAAATTGAACCCTCCTACAATGAGCAGTTCTTC.

The rearrangement links TRBV15 to TRBJ2-2, with 8 positions matching TRBD1. This CDR3 is built from 15 residues. The V segment lost 1 base and the J segment 6 bases; nucleotides outside the gene matches: 4. Germline CDR1 LNHNV, CDR2 YYDKDF (reference sequence). The CDR3, as DNA: TGTGCCACCAGCAGAGGGGTACAGGGGGCCGGGGAGCTGTTTTTT. Its translation: CATSRGVQGAGELFF.

Comment on this clone: Other DNA sequences in this sample translate to the same CDR3. The gene calls are TRBV27 and TRBJ1-4, with D possibly TRBD1 on 5 matching bases. Trimming took off 5 bases at V and 1 base at J, with 8 bases between the two ends. The CDR3 has 14 residues. Germline values: CDR1 MNHEY, CDR2 SMNVEV (reference sequence). The CDR3 loop reads CASSPGGTNEKLFF. CDR3 sequence (DNA): TGTGCCAGCAGTCCGGGGGGAACTAATGAAAAACTGTTTTTT.

V gene TRBV7-9 combines with J gene TRBJ1-2; D is ambiguous. V lost 5 bases and J lost 7, with 11 bases in between. The CDR3 runs to 12 residues. From germline, CDR1 is SEHNR and CDR2 FQNEAQ (reference sequence). The DNA for the CDR3 is TGTGCCAGCAGCCAAGATGAGGGTGGCTACACCTTC. Its translation is CASSQDEGGYTF.

The chain links TRBV19 to TRBJ1-1, with TRBD1 identical over 7 bases. CDR3 length: 14 amino acids. From germline, CDR1 is LNHDA and CDR2 SQIVND (reference sequence). The ends lost 6 bases at V and 1 base at J; junction bases unmatched: 5. In DNA form, the CDR3 reads TGTGCCAGTAGGACAGGGTTACCGAACACTGAAGCTTTCTTT. Protein product: CASRTGLPNTEAFF.

In this sample, this clone turned up once. The J gene is TRBJ2-7, the V gene TRBV5-6; D may be TRBD2 (5 bases). Germline loops: CDR1 SGHDT, CDR2 YYEEEE. The CDR3 consists of 16 residues. Trimming left V 1 base short and J 3 bases short, with 17 bases between. The CDR3 coding sequence is TGTGCCAGCAGCTTGTTCCCATGGGAGATGGACTACGAGCAGTACTTC. Its translation is CASSLFPWEMDYEQYF.

The rearrangement uses TRBV4-1 and TRBJ1-1; TRBD1 matches at 8 bases. V shed 0 bases and J 2 bases; nucleotides not matched to a gene: 5. Germline loops: CDR1 MGHRA, CDR2 YSYEKL. The CDR3 loop spans 16 amino acids. The CDR3 nucleotides are TGCGCCAGCAGCCAAGATTGGACAGGGTACAACACTGAAGCTTTCTTT. It specifies CASSQDWTGYNTEAFF.

V is TRBV6-1 and J is TRBJ2-7; 11 nucleotides match TRBD2. Per the germline V gene, CDR1 is MNHNS and CDR2 is SASEGT. The CDR3 totals 14 residues. Trimming removed 3 bases from V and 5 bases from J; junction bases left unmatched: 3. CDR3 amino acids: CASSEISGRDEQYF. The CDR3 DNA reads as TGTGCCAGCAGTGAGATTAGCGGGAGGGACGAGCAGTACTTC.

The J gene is TRBJ2-3, the V gene TRBV29-1; D is ambiguous. The V gene's germline CDR1 is SQVTM and CDR2 ANQGSEA. This CDR3 is 17 amino acids long. Trimming took 7 bases from V and 0 from J, leaving 23 bases between them. CDR3 sequence (DNA): TGCAGCGCTGAGGCCCTAATACAGTACCATAGCACAGATACGCAGTATTTT. Residues: CSAEALIQYHSTDTQYF.

In regard to this clone: Different DNA sequences within this sample yield the same CDR3. CDR3 region: CASSLSGDYEQYF. The DNA for the CDR3 is TGTGCCAGCAGCTTAAGCGGTGATTACGAGCAGTACTTC. The V gene is TRBV11-2, the J gene TRBJ2-7; D may be TRBD2 (5 bases). The CDR3 totals 13 residues. V was cut by 2 bases and J by 4 bases, with 9 bases left in between. Germline V gene sequence: CDR1 SGHAT, CDR2 FQNNGV.